These 16 T cell receptor beta chains share one sample of origin, sequenced in a study of patients and donors after allogeneic stem cell transplantation. TCRdb processed the RT-PCR reads anew with MiXCR; each CDR3 protein has one entry. This table has 900,000 to 1,000,000 distinct CDR3 sequences, approximately 19% appearing once. The sequencing sample was made of blood, either unsorted or a sorted T cell fraction (not recorded which). The receptors here all came from a human donor who was either an allogeneic HSCT recipient or a stem cell or donor lymphocyte infusion donor (not recorded which). It is not recorded whose cells these are; they may come from a transplant donor.

CDR3 sequence reads: CASSQDSGTGNQPQHF. Here the CDR3 DNA reads TGCGCCAGCAGCCAAGACTCGGGGACGGGCAATCAGCCCCAGCATTTT. The gene calls are TRBV4-3 and TRBJ1-5, with D perhaps TRBD1 (5 bases). CDR3 size: 16 residues. Trimming took 0 bases from V and 2 from J, leaving 11 bases between them. Germline CDR1 LGHNA, CDR2 YSLEER.

In this sample, this clonotype turned up a few times. The V call is TRBV4-1, the J call TRBJ1-2, with D possibly TRBD1 on 6 matching bases. The germline V gene encodes CDR1 MGHRA and CDR2 YSYEKL. The CDR3 is 12 amino acids. Trimming took off 1 base at V and 8 bases at J, with 8 bases between the two ends. CDR3 DNA: TGCGCCAGCAGCCAAGCAGGGGAAGGCTACACCTTC. It translates to CASSQAGEGYTF.

This clonotype has only a few counts. The chain recombines TRBV29-1 with TRBJ2-7, with TRBD1 as a possible D gene (8 bases). V was clipped by 1 base and J by 3 bases, with 16 bases between them. This CDR3 has 15 amino acids. Germline V gene sequence: CDR1 SQVTM, CDR2 ANQGSEA. The CDR3 DNA reads as TGCAGCGTTGAAGTAAGCGGGACAGGCAACTACGAGCAGTACTTC. Its protein product is CSVEVSGTGNYEQYF.

The chain couples TRBV28 to TRBJ1-4, with D possibly TRBD1 on 5 matching bases. The V end was cut by 5 bases, the J end by 0 bases, with 10 bases between. CDR1 MDHEN and CDR2 SYDVKM come from the germline V gene. The CDR3 sequence is 15 residues long. In nucleotides, the CDR3 is TGTGCCAGCAGTCCTGGGGCCACAACTAATGAAAAACTGTTTTTT. This sequence encodes CASSPGATTNEKLFF.

This clonotype was observed once. This sequence joins TRBV7-9 and TRBJ1-2; a weak D match, TRBD1 (5 bases). With 2 bases removed from V and 7 bases from J, the gap between germline ends came to 14 bases. Looked up from germline, CDR1 is SEHNR and CDR2 is FQNEAQ (reference sequence). The CDR3 has 14 residues. The CDR3 DNA reads as TGTGCCAGCAGCTTACGTCCCTCTGGGGCTGGCTACACCTTC. Its protein is CASSLRPSGAGYTF.

This clonotype was counted only a few times. CDR3 nucleotides: TGTGCCAGCAGTTTACGAGAGCCCCAGCATTTT. It codes for CASSLREPQHF. The J gene is TRBJ1-5, the V gene TRBV28, with D uncertain. With 2 bases removed from V and 8 bases from J, the gap between germline ends came to 4 bases. Germline CDR1 reads MDHEN; CDR2 reads SYDVKM. The CDR3 is 11 amino acids.

The chain links TRBV5-1 to TRBJ2-3, with 8 bases that match TRBD2. J was trimmed by 4 bases and V by 4 bases; bases with no gene match: 17. The CDR3 is made up of 18 amino acids. Germline CDR1 SGHRS, CDR2 YFSETQ. DNA of the CDR3: TGCGCCAGCAGCACCAATCCCGGGGGGGGCCGGAGTGCAGATACGCAGTATTTT. This gives the protein CASSTNPGGGRSADTQYF.

This clonotype was detected a few times. V and J are TRBV7-8 and TRBJ2-1, with D perhaps matching TRBD2 (7 bases). V was shortened by 8 bases and J by 2 bases, with 16 bases between the two germline ends. The germline CDR1 and CDR2 sequences are SGHVS and FQNEAQ. The CDR3 runs 15 residues. CDR3: CASAPWGGPYNEQFF. CDR3 DNA sequence: TGTGCCAGCGCCCCGTGGGGGGGGCCCTACAATGAGCAGTTCTTC.

The chain combines TRBV5-5 with TRBJ1-1; tentative D call: TRBD1 (5 bases). Trimming stripped 4 bases from V and 0 bases from J, with 13 bases between. The CDR3 has 15 residues. The germline CDR1 and CDR2 sequences are SGHKS and YYEKEE (reference sequence). The CDR3 here is CASSDRTYMNTEAFF. The CDR3 DNA sequence: TGTGCCAGCAGCGACCGGACATACATGAACACTGAAGCTTTCTTT.

The table lists this clonotype with a few counts. This rearrangement joins TRBV3-1 to TRBJ1-4; D not resolved. This CDR3 region has 10 residues. Germline CDR1 is LGHDT and CDR2 is YNNKEL (reference sequence). The V end lost 5 bases, the J end lost 16 bases, and 11 bases lay between the germline ends. The CDR3, as DNA: TGTGCCAGCAGCTTTCCTACTCCGTTTTTT. Protein: CASSFPTPFF.

The V and J genes are TRBV7-9 and TRBJ2-4; a possible D gene is TRBD1 (6 bases). The CDR3 has 15 amino acids. The V end lost 5 bases, the J end lost 6 bases, and 17 bases lay between the germline ends. Germline V gene data show CDR1 as SEHNR and CDR2 as FQNEAQ (reference sequence). CDR3 bases: TGTGCCAGCAGCCAACCGGGACACTCCGGAAACATTCAGTACTTC. Translation: CASSQPGHSGNIQYF.

This clonotype showed up just a few times. CDR3 coding DNA: TGCAGTGCGAACCCTAGCGGAGCCTACAATGAGCAGTTCTTC. This encodes CSANPSGAYNEQFF. This chain uses TRBV20-1 with TRBJ2-1, with 7 bases that match TRBD2. This CDR3 has 14 residues. V shed 6 bases, J shed 2 bases, and the junction held 7 bases outside the gene matches. CDR1 and CDR2 from the germline V gene are DFQATT and SNEGSKA (reference sequence).

The chain links TRBV13 to TRBJ2-1; 7 bases line up with TRBD2. J lost 7 bases, V lost 3 bases, and 9 bases had no gene match. The germline V gene encodes CDR1 PRHDT and CDR2 FYEKMQ (reference sequence). The CDR3 is 15 amino acids. The CDR3 region is CASSFGGGGMNEQFF. The CDR3 bases are TGTGCCAGCAGCTTCGGCGGCGGGGGAATGAATGAGCAGTTCTTC.

This clonotype was seen many times. The chain uses TRBV12-3 or TRBV12-4 and TRBJ2-2; no reliable D call. Trimming removed 1 base at V and 17 bases at J, with 20 bases between. The CDR3 covers 14 residues. CDR3 in DNA: TGTGCCAGCAGTTTAGGATTTGTCCGAACTTCGCGTTTTTTT. Amino acid sequence: CASSLGFVRTSRFF.

The chain combines TRBV12-3 or TRBV12-4 with TRBJ2-7; 7 bases are a match to TRBD1. Losses at the gene ends were 1 base for V and 3 bases for J; bases not matched to a gene: 6. This CDR3 has 15 amino acids. The CDR3 is CASSLGRDRDYEQYF. In DNA form, the CDR3 reads TGTGCCAGCAGTTTAGGCCGAGACAGGGACTACGAGCAGTACTTC.

This clonotype was counted a few times. This sequence joins TRBV5-6 and TRBJ2-1; maybe TRBD1 (5 bases). CDR1 and CDR2 (germline): SGHDT, YYEEEE. Deletions cut 1 base from V and 9 bases from J, with 14 bases between. The CDR3 length is 14 residues. CDR3 coding DNA: TGTGCCAGCAGCTTGAATTCAGGGTTTAGTGAGCAGTTCTTC. It translates to CASSLNSGFSEQFF.